The clone carrying this T cell receptor beta chain was detected a few times. Its antigen is as yet unknown. Sequenced by immunoSEQ multiplex PCR; TCRdb stores in-frame clones only, minus some. The sample lists about 680,000 clones; around 92% were seen once. The germline gives CDR1 MNHNS, CDR2 SASEGT. The CDR3 has 11 amino acids. The ends were cut back, 8 bases at V and 6 bases at J, with 8 bases in the middle. Naive CD8 cells lacked CD45RO and underwent positive selection for CCR7, leaving out terminally differentiated effector memory CD45RA+ cells. Donors comprised only Caucasian adults living in Nashville, Tennessee. This specimen belongs to a study of shared clonotypes between healthy human individuals. The study's findings and limits: Several donors had 4% to 6.5% of their naive CD4 clonotypes in common. A generally larger estimated richness was seen in naive subsets than in memory subsets. Enrolling few donors narrowed the genetic and exposure-history diversity that was represented.

This rearrangement joins TRBV6-1 to TRBJ1-5, with a tentative D call TRBD1 (6 bases). The sample taken for sequencing was naive CD8+ T cells sorted from blood. The sequence derives from a man aged 25 to 40 in good health. The CDR3 DNA sequence: TGTGCCAGCGGGGGGGCTCAGCCCCAGCATTTT. Translated: CASGGAQPQHF.